This T cell receptor (beta chain) came from a study of a mutant IDH1 vaccine in newly diagnosed glioma. Looking at the study overall: Patients arrived already treated with radiotherapy, temozolomide, or both, most having had both.

CDR1 is SGHDN, CDR2 FVKESK, per germline. The CDR3 spans 16 residues. The V end was cut by 0 bases, the J end by 1 base, with 7 bases between. Stated time point: baseline, week 1 (first vaccination visit). The treatment was: pre-vaccination baseline after standard-of-care therapy. The protocol was immunoSEQ multiplex PCR, while the TCRdb copy is restricted to in-frame clones and leaves out a portion. The sample carries roughly 25,000 clones, approximately 91% recorded once. Sequenced here: PBMCs, sampled from a glioma patient treated with radiotherapy, temozolomide or both. This TCR was sampled from a man younger than 45 with glioma. The J gene is TRBJ2-6, the V gene TRBV14; D remains unclear. CDR3 region: CASSQDERSGANVLTF. The CDR3 coding sequence is TGTGCCAGCAGCCAAGATGAGAGATCTGGGGCCAACGTCCTGACTTTC. Combining the CDR3 with reference TRBV14 and TRBJ2-6 gives the whole variable domain EAGVTQFPSHSVIEKGQTVTLRCDPISGHDNLYWYRRVMGKEIKFLLHFVKESKQDESGMPNNRFLAERTGGTYSTLKVQPAELEDSGVYFCASSQDERSGANVLTFGAGSRLTVL.